The 24 T cell receptor beta chains below come from one sample, sequenced in a study of blood T cell repertoires in COVID-19. Assay: immunoSEQ multiplex PCR; the TCRdb copy retains only in-frame clones and omits some. Among 120,000 to 150,000 clones, approximately 87% were seen once, and the ten largest hold about 4.3%. Sequenced sample: peripheral blood. All receptors come from a woman between 40 and 55 years old with acute or convalescent COVID-19.

This chain connects TRBV4-1 to TRBJ2-3; 9 bases fit TRBD2. After removal of 2 bases from V and 1 base from J, the junction contained 10 bases not matched to a gene. Germline-derived CDR1 and CDR2 are MGHRA and YSYEKL. The CDR3 totals 18 residues. The CDR3 nucleotides are TGCGCCAGCAGCCAATCCGGACTGAAGCGGGGGGGCACAGATACGCAGTATTTT. Translation gives CASSQSGLKRGGTDTQYF.

The chain recombines TRBV19 with TRBJ1-6; tentatively, D is TRBD1 (6 bases). Trimming removed 5 bases at V and 3 bases at J, with 11 bases between. CDR3 length: 15 amino acids. Germline CDR1 and CDR2: LNHDA and SQIVND (reference sequence). The CDR3 protein is CASSSGHLYNSPLHF. CDR3 DNA sequence: TGTGCCAGTAGTTCGGGACACCTCTATAATTCACCCCTCCACTTT.

The rearrangement joins TRBV7-3 to TRBJ1-6; possibly TRBD1 for D (6 bases). V lost 1 base, J lost 8 bases, and 6 bases lay in between. Germline loops: CDR1 SGHTA, CDR2 FQGTGA. The CDR3 is 13 residues long. CDR3 amino acids: CASSLNRDSPLHF. The CDR3 coding sequence is TGTGCCAGCAGCTTAAACAGGGATTCACCCCTCCACTTT.

The chain has TRBV10-3 and TRBJ2-2, with D tentatively TRBD1 (6 bases). The V gene lost 0 bases and the J gene lost 1 base, with 15 bases spanning the gap. The CDR3 consists of 18 residues. Germline CDR1 reads ENHRY; CDR2 reads SYGVKD. Here the CDR3 DNA reads TGTGCCATCAGTGAGTCGGGGACAACGAAAGGGAACACCGGGGAGCTGTTTTTT. Protein product: CAISESGTTKGNTGELFF.

This clone was picked up a small number of times. The chain recombines TRBV4-3 with TRBJ2-7, with D possibly matching TRBD2 (6 bases). V lost 0 bases and J lost 5, with 14 bases in between. The length of the CDR3 is 15 residues. Germline V gene sequence: CDR1 LGHNA, CDR2 YSLEER. CDR3: CASSQDLGSDDEQYF. Here the CDR3 DNA reads TGCGCCAGCAGCCAAGATCTCGGGAGCGACGACGAGCAGTACTTC.

The chain employs TRBV6-1 and TRBJ1-2; D possibly corresponds to TRBD1 (5 bases). V was cut by 1 base and J by 5 bases, with 14 bases left in between. The CDR3 has 15 residues. The V gene's germline CDR1 is MNHNS and CDR2 SASEGT. The CDR3 DNA reads as TGTGCCAGCAGTGAAGTGTACAGGACCTATTATGGCTACACCTTC. Translating it yields CASSEVYRTYYGYTF.

This clone occurred once. The chain links TRBV11-2 to TRBJ1-1, with 7 bases lining up with TRBD1. There are 16 residues in the CDR3. The J segment lost 1 base and the V segment lost 5 bases, leaving 10 bases of the junction unmatched. Germline CDR1 and CDR2: SGHAT and FQNNGV. CDR3: CASSPIDWTGNTEAFF. CDR3 nucleotides: TGTGCCAGCAGCCCGATTGATTGGACAGGGAACACTGAAGCTTTCTTT.

This chain joins TRBV2 and TRBJ1-5, with D maybe TRBD1 (6 bases). The CDR3 is 16 residues long. Between the trimmed V and J ends, which lost 1 base and 4 bases, there was a span of 14 bases. Germline V CDR1 and CDR2: SNHLY, FYNNEI. Here the CDR3 DNA reads TGTGCCAGCAGTGAAGATAGGACAGCGACAAATCAGCCCCAGCATTTT. Translating it yields CASSEDRTATNQPQHF.

The J gene is TRBJ1-4, the V gene TRBV30; TRBD1 might be the D (6 bases). The CDR3 runs 15 residues. CDR1 GTSNPN and CDR2 SVGIG come from the germline V gene (reference sequence). The V gene lost 1 base and the J gene lost 0 bases, with 9 bases spanning the gap. The CDR3 sequence: CAWSGQAATNEKLFF. The CDR3 region has the DNA TGTGCCTGGAGTGGACAGGCTGCAACTAATGAAAAACTGTTTTTT.

V is TRBV7-9 and J is TRBJ2-2; D is perhaps TRBD1 (6 bases). The V and J ends lost 0 bases and 9 bases respectively, with 8 bases between them. This CDR3 spans 13 amino acids. From germline, CDR1 is SEHNR and CDR2 FQNEAQ (reference sequence). The CDR3, as DNA: TGTGCCAGCAGCTTAGCACAGGGCCGGGAGCTGTTTTTT. This codes for CASSLAQGRELFF.

The chain employs TRBV29-1 and TRBJ1-3, with TRBD1 matching over 7 bases. This CDR3 comprises 13 residues. J gave up 4 bases and V 6 bases, and 6 bases lay outside the gene matches. The V gene's germline CDR1 is SQVTM and CDR2 ANQGSEA. The DNA for the CDR3 is TGCAGCGTCGGACAGGCTTCAGGAAACACCATATATTTT. It yields the protein CSVGQASGNTIYF.

CDR3 in amino acids: CASSRGQGSYEQYF. CDR3 sequence (DNA): TGTGCCAGCAGTCGCGGACAGGGGAGCTACGAGCAGTACTTC. The gene calls are TRBV6-6 and TRBJ2-7; 9 nucleotides line up with TRBD1. The CDR3 has 14 residues. Germline V gene sequence: CDR1 MNHNY, CDR2 SVGAGI (reference sequence). V dropped 5 bases and J dropped 3; count of bases not matched to a gene: 5.

The chain recombines TRBV4-3 with TRBJ1-2; no reliable D call. Germline V gene sequence: CDR1 LGHNA, CDR2 YSLEER. The CDR3 consists of 15 residues. V lost 1 base and J lost 1, with 10 bases in between. The CDR3 sequence is CASSQVFSDNYGYTF. The CDR3 DNA follows: TGCGCCAGCAGCCAAGTTTTCAGCGATAACTATGGCTACACCTTC.

V gene TRBV6-5 combines with J gene TRBJ2-4; TRBD2 might be the D (5 bases). Germline values: CDR1 MNHEY, CDR2 SVGAGI. With 5 bases removed from V and 3 bases from J, the gap between germline ends came to 8 bases. The CDR3 sequence is 13 residues long. Written as DNA, the CDR3 is TGTGCCAGCAGTATAACTAGCAAAAACATTCAGTACTTC. Translated, it gives CASSITSKNIQYF.

A single count supports this clone. The V gene is TRBV9, the J gene TRBJ1-1; maybe TRBD1 (5 bases). Trimming removed 3 bases from V and 8 bases from J, with 11 bases in between. Germline V gene sequence: CDR1 SGDLS, CDR2 YYNGEE. CDR3 length: 12 residues. The CDR3 is CASSAGTAEAFF. CDR3 DNA sequence: TGTGCCAGCAGCGCCGGGACTGCGGAAGCTTTCTTT.

This chain links TRBV5-1 with TRBJ2-1; 8 bases match TRBD2. Germline CDR1 reads SGHRS; CDR2 reads YFSETQ. J lost 6 bases, V lost 8 bases, and 10 bases had no gene match. CDR3 size: 14 residues. The CDR3 reads CASQPGLVTNEQFF. As DNA, the CDR3 is TGCGCCAGTCAACCGGGACTAGTGACCAATGAGCAGTTCTTC. The full variable domain, with the rest looked up from reference TRBV5-1 and TRBJ2-1, is KAGVTQTPRYLIKTRGQQVTLSCSPISGHRSVSWYQQTPGQGLQFLFEYFSETQRNKGNFPGRFSGRQFSNSRSEMNVSTLELGDSALYLCASQPGLVTNEQFFGPGTRLTVL.

This chain connects TRBV24-1 to TRBJ2-2; possibly TRBD1 for D (6 bases). Germline V lookup: CDR1 KGHDR, CDR2 SFDVKD. The CDR3 contains 16 residues. Trimming cost V 3 bases and J 1 base, with 11 bases left between them. The chain's CDR3 is CATSDRQGKNTGELFF. The CDR3 region has the DNA TGTGCCACCAGTGATCGTCAGGGGAAGAACACCGGGGAGCTGTTTTTT.

The chain employs TRBV15 and TRBJ2-7; 8 bases align to TRBD2. This CDR3 has 14 amino acids. Trimming took 8 bases from V and 0 from J; bases not matched to a gene: 6. Germline assignment: CDR1 LNHNV and CDR2 YYDKDF (reference sequence). CDR3 residues: CATAKRGFSYEQYF. CDR3 coding DNA: TGTGCCACCGCTAAGCGGGGGTTCTCCTACGAGCAGTACTTC.

V is TRBV7-2 and J is TRBJ2-4; 14 bases map to TRBD2. The J segment lost 7 bases and the V segment lost 5 bases, leaving 7 bases of the junction unmatched. The germline V gene encodes CDR1 SGHTA and CDR2 FQGNSA. The CDR3 length is 16 residues. The CDR3 region is CASSTPGLAGENIQYF. The CDR3 DNA follows: TGTGCCAGCAGCACACCGGGACTAGCGGGAGAGAACATTCAGTACTTC.

The V and J genes are TRBV5-6 and TRBJ1-4; possibly TRBD1 for D (6 bases). The CDR3 extends over 16 amino acids. Germline V CDR1 and CDR2: SGHDT, YYEEEE. Trimming removed 5 bases at V and 8 bases at J, with 22 bases between. The CDR3 bases are TGTGCCAGCAGTACTTGGCAGGTGGGGACAAAGGAAAAACTGTTTTTT. This translates into CASSTWQVGTKEKLFF.

The rearrangement joins TRBV28 to TRBJ1-2; tentative D call: TRBD1 (5 bases). CDR1 is MDHEN, CDR2 SYDVKM, per germline. V gave up 4 bases and J gave up 1 base, with 7 bases separating them. The CDR3 spans 13 residues. CDR3 DNA: TGTGCCAGCAGTTCGACAGTTAACTATGGCTACACCTTC. It encodes CASSSTVNYGYTF.

The genes are TRBV4-3 and TRBJ2-3; 8 nucleotides agree with TRBD1. Germline V gene sequence: CDR1 LGHNA, CDR2 YSLEER. V shed 0 bases and J 6 bases; nucleotides not matched to a gene: 8. This CDR3 is built from 16 residues. The CDR3 reads CASSQDGDRHPDTQYF. Here the CDR3 DNA reads TGCGCCAGCAGCCAAGATGGGGACAGGCACCCGGATACGCAGTATTTT.

This clone was recorded once. The V and J genes are TRBV29-1 and TRBJ1-3; the D gene is possibly TRBD1 (5 bases). V was trimmed by 5 bases and J by 0 bases, leaving 11 bases between them. CDR1 and CDR2 from the germline V gene are SQVTM and ANQGSEA. The CDR3 loop spans 14 amino acids. The CDR3 bases are TGCAGCGTTCGGGGACTTAACTCTGGAAACACCATATATTTT. This codes for CSVRGLNSGNTIYF. Full variable domain (outside the CDR3, taken from reference TRBV29-1 and TRBJ1-3): SAVISQKPSRDICQRGTSLTIQCQVDSQVTMMFWYRQQPGQSLTLIATANQGSEATYESGFVIDKFPISRPNLTFSTLTVSNMSPEDSSIYLCSVRGLNSGNTIYFGEGSWLTVV.

V is TRBV5-1 and J is TRBJ1-1, with a weak D call TRBD1 (5 bases). Germline V gene lookup returns CDR1 SGHRS and CDR2 YFSETQ. CDR3 length: 14 amino acids. The V end lost 0 bases, the J end lost 4 bases, and 10 bases lay between the germline ends. The CDR3, as DNA: TGCGCCAGCAGCTTGGACCGTGGGGCCACTGAAGCTTTCTTT. Residues: CASSLDRGATEAFF. Looking up the rest from reference TRBV5-1 and TRBJ1-1 gives the full variable domain: KAGVTQTPRYLIKTRGQQVTLSCSPISGHRSVSWYQQTPGQGLQFLFEYFSETQRNKGNFPGRFSGRQFSNSRSEMNVSTLELGDSALYLCASSLDRGATEAFFGQGTRLTVV.